This T cell receptor beta chain was recovered during a study of blood T cell repertoires in COVID-19. Across the study: T cells, B-cell-depleted T cells, or PBMCs provided the cDNA or gDNA that served as material.

V shed 1 base and J 8 bases; nucleotides not matched to a gene: 10. This CDR3 has 16 amino acids. Germline-derived CDR1 and CDR2 are SGHNT and YENEEA. Authors' methods: From reference gene primer amplification, estimates of nucleated cell counts were derived. Clones were read by immunoSEQ multiplex PCR, and TCRdb kept only the in-frame ones, dropping some. From that table come the V and J calls and clone size; the DNA was used to work out D and trimming. The sample lists approximately 110,000 clones, around 80% seen once, with 3.5% to 5% in the top ten. Sequenced sample: peripheral blood. The TCR was taken from a human donor in a cohort sampled during active or convalescent COVID-19. The chain couples TRBV11-3 to TRBJ1-4; 7 bases are shared with TRBD1. The CDR3 region is CASSLVYRTGEEKLFF. Written as DNA, the CDR3 is TGTGCCAGCAGCTTAGTCTACCGGACAGGTGAAGAAAAACTGTTTTTT.